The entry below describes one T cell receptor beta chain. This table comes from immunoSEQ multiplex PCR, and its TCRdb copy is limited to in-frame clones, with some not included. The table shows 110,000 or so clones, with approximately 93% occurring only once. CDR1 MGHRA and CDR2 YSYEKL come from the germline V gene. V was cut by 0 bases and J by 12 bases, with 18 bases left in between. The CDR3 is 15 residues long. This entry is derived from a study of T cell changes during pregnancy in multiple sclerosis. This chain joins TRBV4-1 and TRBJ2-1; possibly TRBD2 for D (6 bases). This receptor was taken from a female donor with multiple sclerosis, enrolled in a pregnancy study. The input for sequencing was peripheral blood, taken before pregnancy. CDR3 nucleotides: TGCGCCAGCAGCCAAGATCTGGACTCCGGGACTCCGCAGTTCTTC. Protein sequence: CASSQDLDSGTPQFF.